A selection of T cell receptor beta chains follows, all from one sample in a study of cytomegalovirus exposure and HLA in healthy donors. The protocol was immunoSEQ multiplex PCR, while the TCRdb copy is restricted to in-frame clones and leaves out a portion. The sample holds 150,000 to 200,000 clones, 60% to 80% seen once. The sequenced sample was PBMCs. Receptors were obtained from a man between 60 and 75 years old in good health and CMV-seronegative. Both conserved end residues are part of each CDR3. D genes are given only for firm matches. Rows may omit the clone size; those that give it use once, few, many or a size class.

d_gene | j_gene | v_gene | abundance | CDR3nt | CDR3aa
TRBD1 | TRBJ2-1 | TRBV5-1 | NA | TGCGCCAGCAGCTTCTCTTCCTCCGGGACAGGGGAGCAGTTCTTC | CASSFSSSGTGEQFF
NA | TRBJ2-7 | TRBV5-1 | few | TGCGCCAGCAGCATCAGACAGGGCGGGGGGGAGCAGTACTTC | CASSIRQGGGEQYF
TRBD2 | TRBJ2-7 | TRBV2 | NA | TGTGCCAGCAGTCTTCTAGCGGTGGCCTACGAGCAGTACTTC | CASSLLAVAYEQYF
TRBD2 | TRBJ2-5 | TRBV28 | NA | TGTGCCAGCAGTTCCCTTATGGGAGGGAGGGCCACAGAGACCCAGTACTTC | CASSSLMGGRATETQYF
NA | TRBJ1-1 | TRBV5-6 | NA | TGTGCCAGCAGCTTTGGGACACGCATGAACACTGAAGCTTTCTTT | CASSFGTRMNTEAFF
NA | TRBJ2-7 | TRBV7-9 | NA | TGTGCCAGCAGCTTAGGGTCCTTCGGGGAGCAGTACTTC | CASSLGSFGEQYF
TRBD1 | TRBJ1-1 | TRBV11-2 | NA | TGTGCCAGCAGCTTGTCAATAACAGGGGTGCGCGGCACTGAAGCTTTCTTT | CASSLSITGVRGTEAFF
TRBD1 | TRBJ1-2 | TRBV6-5 | NA | TGTGCCAGCAGTCGCGACAGGGAAGGCTATGGCTACACCTTC | CASSRDREGYGYTF
NA | TRBJ2-3 | TRBV18 | NA | TGTGCCAGCTCACCACTGCGGGGCACAGATACGCAGTATTTT | CASSPLRGTDTQYF
NA | TRBJ1-2 | TRBV19 | NA | TGTGCCATCGCGGGCAGGCTCAACGGCTACACCTTC | CAIAGRLNGYTF